This TCR beta chain is from a study of blood T cell repertoires in COVID-19. Some clones are missing from TCRdb's copy, which holds only in-frame ones; the method was immunoSEQ multiplex PCR. The sample carries about 110,000 clones, 65% to 80% recorded once. The CDR3 is made up of 14 amino acids. CDR1 is MNHEY, CDR2 SVGAGI, per germline. Trimming shortened V by 2 bases and J by 7 bases, and 15 bases separated the two germline ends. V is TRBV6-5 and J is TRBJ2-7, with a tentative D call TRBD2 (7 bases). This sequence originates from a man between 65 and 79 years old with active or convalescent COVID-19. Sequenced input: peripheral blood. This CDR3 reads CASSYGGGAVEQYF. DNA of the CDR3: TGTGCCAGCAGTTACGGAGGGGGGGCAGTTGAGCAGTACTTC.